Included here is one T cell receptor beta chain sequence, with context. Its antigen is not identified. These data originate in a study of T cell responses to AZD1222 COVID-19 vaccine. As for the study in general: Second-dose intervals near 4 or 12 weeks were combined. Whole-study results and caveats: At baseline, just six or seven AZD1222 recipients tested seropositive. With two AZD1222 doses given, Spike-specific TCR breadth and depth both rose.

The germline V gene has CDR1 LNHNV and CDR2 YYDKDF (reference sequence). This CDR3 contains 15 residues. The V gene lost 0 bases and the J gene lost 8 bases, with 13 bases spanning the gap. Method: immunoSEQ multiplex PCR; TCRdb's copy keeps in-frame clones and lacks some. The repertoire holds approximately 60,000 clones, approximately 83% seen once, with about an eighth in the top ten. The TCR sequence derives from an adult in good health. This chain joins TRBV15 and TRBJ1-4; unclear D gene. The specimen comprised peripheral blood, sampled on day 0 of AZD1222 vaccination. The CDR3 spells CATSRENSGGEKLFF. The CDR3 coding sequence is TGTGCCACCAGCAGAGAAAACAGTGGAGGGGAAAAACTGTTTTTT.